This is a list of T cell receptor beta chains from one sample in a study of neurological immune-mediated disorders. In TCRdb, the 5' RACE reads were re-called with MiXCR into one record per CDR3 protein. The sample consists of 35,000 to 55,000 distinct CDR3 sequences, roughly 6.3% of them appearing once. The specimen sequenced was CD4+ T cells from blood. These TCRs come from a woman between 35 and 50 years old in good health. CDR3s include the opening cysteine and the closing phenylalanine or tryptophan. The D gene is left open where the match is weak. Rows give clone size only sometimes, using once, few, many, or a class for an expanded clone.

D	J	length	size	V	CDR3	DNA
-	TRBJ1-1	14	few	TRBV19	CASSAVNLNTEAFF	TGTGCCAGTAGTGCCGTGAATCTGAACACTGAAGCTTTCTTT
-	TRBJ2-1	14	many	TRBV27	CASSLVSRKNEQFF	TGTGCCAGCAGTTTAGTTAGCCGGAAGAATGAGCAGTTCTTC
-	TRBJ2-3	12	many	TRBV7-2	CASSSVTDTQYF	TGTGCCAGCAGTTCCGTCACAGATACGCAGTATTTT
-	TRBJ2-3	14	many	TRBV2	CASNVDRGTDTQYF	TGTGCCAGCAACGTAGATAGAGGCACAGATACGCAGTATTTT
TRBD1	TRBJ1-1	16	many	TRBV29-1	CSVDGKTGLLNTEAFF	TGCAGCGTTGATGGGAAGACAGGGCTACTGAACACTGAAGCTTTCTTT
-	TRBJ1-2	13	many	TRBV6-5	CASSQEGAGGYTF	TGTGCCAGCAGCCAGGAGGGTGCTGGCGGCTACACCTTC
-	TRBJ2-5	14	many	TRBV7-6	CASSQGVSGETQYF	TGTGCCAGCAGCCAGGGGGTTAGCGGGGAGACCCAGTACTTC
TRBD1	TRBJ1-3	15	many	TRBV7-9	CASSSAGGSGNTIYF	TGTGCCAGCAGCTCAGCAGGGGGCTCTGGAAACACCATATATTTT
-	TRBJ2-5	12	many	TRBV9	CASSVEGETQYF	TGTGCCAGCAGCGTAGAGGGGGAGACCCAGTACTTC
-	TRBJ2-4	18	many	TRBV4-3	CASSQDPVAVLAKNIQYF	TGCGCCAGCAGCCAAGATCCAGTGGCGGTACTAGCCAAAAACATTCAGTACTTC
-	TRBJ1-2	14	many	TRBV7-9	CASSLEGQARGYTF	TGTGCCAGCAGCTTAGAAGGTCAGGCTAGGGGCTACACCTTC
-	TRBJ2-3	15	many	TRBV7-2	CASSFDGTSTDTQYF	TGTGCCAGCAGCTTTGACGGGACTAGCACAGATACGCAGTATTTT
TRBD1	TRBJ2-4	14	many	TRBV20-1	CSASTGVAKNIQYF	TGCAGTGCCAGCACAGGGGTAGCCAAAAACATTCAGTACTTC
-	TRBJ2-3	14	many	TRBV20-1	CSARAGWGTDTQYF	TGCAGTGCTAGAGCAGGGTGGGGCACAGATACGCAGTATTTT
-	TRBJ1-4	13	many	TRBV29-1	CSVVQSTNEKLFF	TGCAGCGTTGTACAGTCAACTAATGAAAAACTGTTTTTT
-	TRBJ2-7	15	once	TRBV6-4	CASSAGANPSYEQYF	TGTGCCAGCAGTGCGGGGGCCAATCCTTCCTACGAGCAGTACTTC
-	TRBJ1-1	11	many	TRBV2	CASRVNTEAFF	TGTGCCAGCAGGGTGAACACTGAAGCTTTCTTT
TRBD2	TRBJ2-7	15	many	TRBV7-2	CASSLGSGSAYEQYF	TGTGCCAGCAGCTTAGGTAGCGGGAGTGCTTACGAGCAGTACTTC
TRBD2	TRBJ2-7	17	many	TRBV4-2	CASSSNLRTSGSDEQYF	TGTGCCAGCAGCTCCAACCTCCGGACTAGCGGGAGCGACGAGCAGTACTTC
-	TRBJ2-5	17	-	TRBV28	CASSLSGGSGAHETQYF	TGTGCCAGCAGTTTATCGGGCGGATCGGGCGCCCACGAGACCCAGTACTTC
-	TRBJ2-1	13	many	TRBV9	CASSVRTTDEQFF	TGTGCCAGCAGCGTACGGACAACGGATGAGCAGTTCTTC
-	TRBJ2-1	13	many	TRBV9	CASSVDAYNEQFF	TGTGCCAGCAGCGTAGACGCTTACAATGAGCAGTTCTTC
-	TRBJ1-1	14	many	TRBV5-1	CASSLAGVTTEAFF	TGCGCCAGCAGCTTGGCTGGGGTGACCACTGAAGCTTTCTTT
TRBD2	TRBJ2-5	18	-	TRBV19	CASSIGGTSGVFQETQYF	TGTGCCAGTAGTATAGGGGGGACTAGCGGGGTCTTCCAAGAGACCCAGTACTTC
TRBD2	TRBJ2-7	13	many	TRBV20-1	CSARDREEGEQYF	TGCAGTGCTAGAGATCGGGAGGAAGGCGAGCAGTACTTC
TRBD1	TRBJ2-7	15	many	TRBV20-1	CSALRGGQGTYEQYF	TGCAGTGCTCTTAGGGGGGGACAGGGGACCTACGAGCAGTACTTC
TRBD2	TRBJ2-1	16	many	TRBV6-2/TRBV6-3	CATERNKWEGYNEQFF	TGTGCCACCGAGCGAAATAAGTGGGAGGGATACAATGAGCAGTTCTTC
-	TRBJ1-2	12	many	TRBV20-1	CSANGNNYGYTF	TGCAGTGCTAATGGTAACAACTATGGCTACACCTTC
TRBD2	TRBJ2-7	15	many	TRBV7-9	CASSLGRTSGSEQYF	TGTGCCAGCAGCTTAGGAAGGACTAGCGGGAGTGAGCAGTACTTC
-	TRBJ1-1	14	many	TRBV7-2	CASSLFQGNTEAFF	TGTGCCAGCAGCTTATTTCAGGGGAACACTGAAGCTTTCTTT
TRBD1	TRBJ2-3	16	few	TRBV9	CASSEKTGGGTDTQYF	TGTGCCAGCAGCGAGAAGACAGGGGGCGGCACAGATACGCAGTATTTT
-	TRBJ2-7	13	once	TRBV7-9	CASSYITGYEQYF	TGTGCCAGCAGCTACATTACAGGATACGAGCAGTACTTC
TRBD2	TRBJ2-7	18	many	TRBV6-2/TRBV6-3	CASSRLAGGQKSSYEQYF	TGTGCCAGCAGCCGACTAGCGGGGGGGCAAAAGAGCTCCTACGAGCAGTACTTC
TRBD1	TRBJ2-7	13	few	TRBV18	CASCRDRAYEQYF	TGTGCCAGCTGCCGGGACAGGGCCTACGAGCAGTACTTC
-	TRBJ2-4	18	many	TRBV4-3	CASSQGERPSLAKNIQYF	TGCGCCAGCAGCCAAGGGGAAAGACCTTCGTTAGCCAAAAACATTCAGTACTTC
TRBD2	TRBJ2-1	16	many	TRBV11-2	CASSPLGGTTYNEQFF	TGTGCCAGCAGCCCTCTAGGCGGGACTACATACAATGAGCAGTTCTTC
-	TRBJ2-2	15	many	TRBV5-6	CASSLFRQLTGELFF	TGTGCCAGCAGCTTGTTTCGGCAGCTGACCGGGGAGCTGTTTTTT
TRBD2	TRBJ2-5	23	many	TRBV7-2	CASSLRVGTSGVKGWIGQETQYF	TGTGCCAGCAGCTTAAGGGTCGGGACTAGCGGGGTTAAGGGTTGGATCGGGCAAGAGACCCAGTACTTC
-	TRBJ2-3	15	many	TRBV7-2	CASSLRRGPTDTQYF	TGTGCCAGCAGCTTAAGAAGAGGGCCGACAGATACGCAGTATTTT
TRBD1	TRBJ2-1	16	many	TRBV5-1	CASSLKSSGQNNEQFF	TGCGCCAGCAGCCTGAAGTCATCGGGACAGAACAATGAGCAGTTCTTC
TRBD2	TRBJ2-5	15	many	TRBV5-5	CASSFSGTQQETQYF	TGTGCCAGCAGCTTTAGCGGGACCCAACAAGAGACCCAGTACTTC
-	TRBJ2-2	14	many	TRBV7-2	CASSLSGNTGELFF	TGTGCCAGCAGCTTATCAGGGAACACCGGGGAGCTGTTTTTT
-	TRBJ1-1	15	many	TRBV10-3	CAISENDRGGTEAFF	TGTGCCATCAGTGAGAATGACCGGGGGGGCACTGAAGCTTTCTTT
TRBD1	TRBJ2-7	15	-	TRBV25-1	CASSDPGQRFYEQYF	TGTGCCAGCAGTGATCCGGGACAGAGATTCTACGAGCAGTACTTC
TRBD2	TRBJ2-1	15	-	TRBV7-8	CASSLLAGGANEQFF	TGTGCCAGCAGCCTCCTAGCGGGAGGCGCCAATGAGCAGTTCTTC
TRBD1	TRBJ1-2	15	many	TRBV20-1	CSARLGTGIVSGYTF	TGCAGTGCTAGGCTTGGGACAGGGATCGTTAGTGGCTACACCTTC
TRBD1	TRBJ2-5	14	many	TRBV12-3/TRBV12-4	CASSFQGAVETQYF	TGTGCCAGCAGTTTTCAGGGGGCTGTGGAGACCCAGTACTTC
-	TRBJ2-1	15	many	TRBV7-9	CASSLVSSHDGEQFF	TGTGCCAGCAGCTTAGTTTCCAGTCACGACGGTGAGCAGTTCTTC
-	TRBJ2-5	13	many	TRBV20-1	CSATPGQQETQYF	TGCAGTGCTACCCCGGGACAACAAGAGACCCAGTACTTC
TRBD2	TRBJ2-1	16	medium-sized	TRBV20-1	CSASSTAGVIGVKQFF	TGCAGTGCTAGTAGCACAGCGGGAGTCATCGGGGTGAAGCAGTTCTTC
-	TRBJ2-7	14	many	TRBV4-2	CASSQGPAEYEQYF	TGTGCCAGCAGCCAAGGTCCAGCGGAATACGAGCAGTACTTC
-	TRBJ2-7	15	many	TRBV21-1	CASIVVARGLGEQYF	TGTGCCAGCATTGTCGTCGCTAGGGGGCTTGGCGAGCAGTACTTC
TRBD1	TRBJ2-5	14	many	TRBV4-2	CASSQDPGGETQYF	TGTGCCAGCAGCCAAGATCCAGGGGGCGAGACCCAGTACTTC
TRBD1	TRBJ2-5	13	many	TRBV28	CASRGQGKETQYF	TGTGCCAGCAGGGGACAGGGGAAAGAGACCCAGTACTTC
-	TRBJ2-7	12	many	TRBV4-2	CASSPNLREQYF	TGTGCCAGCAGCCCCAACCTCCGCGAGCAGTACTTC